This TCR beta chain appears in the sequencing data of a study of untreated major depressive disorder. No psychiatric drugs, including antidepressants, for at least 8 weeks beforehand. Comment on this clone: Its antigen remains unknown.

Study conclusions and caveats: CD4+ T cells from depressed patients used TRBV05-01 (Vbeta 5.1) more often than controls.

The table came from immunoSEQ multiplex PCR; TCRdb's copy has only in-frame clones and leaves some out. The data contain 10,000 to 15,000 clones, over 80% of them singletons. The CDR3 spans 15 residues. V was pared by 2 bases and J by 0 bases, with 8 bases between. The germline gives CDR1 MNHNS, CDR2 SASEGT. J is TRBJ1-3 and V is TRBV6-1; the D is unclear. Input material: CD4+ T cells from PBMCs. The clonotype comes from a woman aged 30 to 39 with major depressive disorder. CDR3 bases: TGTGCCAGCAGTGAACTCAGGAGCTCTGGAAACACCATATATTTT. Its translation is CASSELRSSGNTIYF.